One and the same sample provided the 3 T cell receptor beta chains below, sequenced in a study of T cells in Graves' hyperthyroidism and ophthalmopathy. TCR beta CDR3 sequences were amplified from RNA transcripts. The TCR CDR3 first-round RT-PCR relied on the HTBI primer set. One entry per CDR3 protein results from TCRdb running MiXCR on the multiplex PCR reads. Of about 640,000 distinct CDR3 sequences listed, under 25% are singletons. Material: blood. Source of these receptors: a man aged 25-40 years with Graves' ophthalmopathy.

The J gene is TRBJ2-7, the V gene TRBV7-9; the D gene is possibly TRBD1 (6 bases). This CDR3 has 15 residues. The V gene lost 6 bases and the J gene lost 0 bases, with 15 bases spanning the gap. The germline gives CDR1 SEHNR, CDR2 FQNEAQ (reference sequence). CDR3 sequence (DNA): TGTGCCAGCAGGGGGGACAACAGGAGCTCCTACGAGCAGTACTTC. It codes for CASRGDNRSSYEQYF.

A single count supports this clonotype. The chain joins TRBV27 to TRBJ2-7; D may be TRBD1 or TRBD2 (5 bases each). The V end lost 2 bases, the J end lost 6 bases, and 14 bases lay between the germline ends. The CDR3 has 14 residues. From germline, CDR1 is MNHEY and CDR2 SMNVEV (reference sequence). The CDR3 nucleotides are TGTGCCAGCAGTTTAGGGGGACCAGGAGGCGAGCAGTACTTC. It translates to CASSLGGPGGEQYF.

There are many counts of this clonotype. This chain uses TRBV10-3 with TRBJ2-5; TRBD1 or TRBD2 may be the D gene (5 bases each). Germline lookup yields CDR1 ENHRY and CDR2 SYGVKD. V dropped 6 bases and J dropped 1 base, with 15 bases sitting between them. This CDR3 has 15 residues. The CDR3 here is CAIRAGTATQETQYF. For the CDR3, the DNA is TGTGCCATCAGAGCAGGGACGGCAACCCAAGAGACCCAGTACTTC.